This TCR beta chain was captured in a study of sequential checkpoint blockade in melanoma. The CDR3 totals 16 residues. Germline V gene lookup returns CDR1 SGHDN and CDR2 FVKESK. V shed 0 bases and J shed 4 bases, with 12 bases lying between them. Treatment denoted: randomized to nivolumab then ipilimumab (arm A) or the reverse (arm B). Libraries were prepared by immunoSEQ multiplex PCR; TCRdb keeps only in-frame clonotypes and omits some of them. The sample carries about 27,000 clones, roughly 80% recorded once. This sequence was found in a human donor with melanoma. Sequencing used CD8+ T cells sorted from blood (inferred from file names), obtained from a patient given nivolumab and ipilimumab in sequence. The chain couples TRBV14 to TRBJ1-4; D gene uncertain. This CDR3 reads CASSQDEGFGNEKLFF. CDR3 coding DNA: TGTGCCAGCAGCCAAGATGAGGGTTTCGGTAATGAAAAACTGTTTTTT.